These 2 T cell receptor beta chains were sequenced from one sample in a study of early stage breast cancer tumors. Assay: immunoSEQ multiplex PCR; the TCRdb copy retains only in-frame clones and omits some. This table has 13,000 to 15,000 clones, roughly 83% appearing once. Material: normal breast tissue next to the tumor. The receptors shown here come from a person in their twenties or thirties with breast cancer.

This chain links TRBV5-1 with TRBJ2-3; 7 bases align to TRBD2. The V and J ends lost 4 bases and 2 bases, in that order; junction bases with no gene match: 10. Germline V CDR1 and CDR2: SGHRS, YFSETQ. The length of the CDR3 is 16 residues. This CDR3 is CASSPDPSGDTDTQYF. The CDR3 nucleotides read TGCGCCAGCAGCCCGGACCCTAGCGGAGACACAGATACGCAGTATTTT.

A note on this clone: At one of its ends the junction is not consistent with the germline gene, which may arise from a read error. This chain uses TRBV7-2 with TRBJ2-2; D may match TRBD1 or TRBD2 (5 bases each). The V gene's germline CDR1 is SGHTA and CDR2 FQGNSA. The CDR3 consists of 15 residues. This chain's CDR3 is CASSLGTHFTGALFF. DNA for the CDR3: TGTGCCAGCAGCTTAGGGACTCACTTCACCGGGGCGCTGTTTTTT. Drawing the rest from reference TRBV7-2 and TRBJ2-2, the complete variable domain is GAGVSQSPSNKVTEKGKDVELRCDPISGHTALYWYRQSLGQGLEFLIYFQGNSAPDKSGLPSDRFSAERTGGSVSTLTIQRTQQEDSAVYLCASSLGTHFTGALFFGEGSRLTVL.